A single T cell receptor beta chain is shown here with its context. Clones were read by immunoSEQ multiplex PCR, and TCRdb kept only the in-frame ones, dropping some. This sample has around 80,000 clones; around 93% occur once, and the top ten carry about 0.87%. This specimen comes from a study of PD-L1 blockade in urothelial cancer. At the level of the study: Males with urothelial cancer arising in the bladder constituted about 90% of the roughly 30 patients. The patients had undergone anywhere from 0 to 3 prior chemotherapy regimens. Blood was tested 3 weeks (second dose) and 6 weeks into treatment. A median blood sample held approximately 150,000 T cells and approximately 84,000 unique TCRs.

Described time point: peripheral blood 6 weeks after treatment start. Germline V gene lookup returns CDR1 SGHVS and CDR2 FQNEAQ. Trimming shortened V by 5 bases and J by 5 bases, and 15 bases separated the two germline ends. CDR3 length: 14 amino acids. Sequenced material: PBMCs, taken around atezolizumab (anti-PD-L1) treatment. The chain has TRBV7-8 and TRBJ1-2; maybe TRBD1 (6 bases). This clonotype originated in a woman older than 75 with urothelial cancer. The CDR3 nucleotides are TGTGCCAGCAGCCCAACGGACAGAGGGTATGGCTACACCTTC. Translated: CASSPTDRGYGYTF.